This T cell receptor (beta chain) emerged from a study of cytomegalovirus exposure and HLA in healthy donors. Study-wide findings and caveats: Investigators reported approximately 150 TCR beta chains as tied to cytomegalovirus. TCR beta V- and J-gene trimming was later associated with a missense DCLRE1C variant. What a later analysis showed was that several of the most significant clusters appeared linked to common viral pathogens.

The V gene's germline CDR1 is SGHTA and CDR2 FQGTGA. V lost 4 bases and J lost 1; bases outside the gene matches: 7. The CDR3 consists of 16 residues. This clone was seen only once. Its antigen is as yet unknown. The PCR had 60 Vbeta and 13 Jbeta primers. Assay: immunoSEQ multiplex PCR; the TCRdb copy retains only in-frame clones and omits some. Here the sample spans 100,000 or so clones, 65% to 90% being singletons. Likely unrecorded immune exposures existed in these nominally healthy donors. The chain links TRBV7-3 to TRBJ2-3; 8 bases fit TRBD1. The receptor's source is a woman between 18 and 29 years old in good health and CMV-seronegative. Sequencing used PBMCs. Here the CDR3 reads CASSSSGGLGTDTQYF. The CDR3 DNA is TGTGCCAGCAGCTCGTCAGGGGGCTTGGGCACAGATACGCAGTATTTT.